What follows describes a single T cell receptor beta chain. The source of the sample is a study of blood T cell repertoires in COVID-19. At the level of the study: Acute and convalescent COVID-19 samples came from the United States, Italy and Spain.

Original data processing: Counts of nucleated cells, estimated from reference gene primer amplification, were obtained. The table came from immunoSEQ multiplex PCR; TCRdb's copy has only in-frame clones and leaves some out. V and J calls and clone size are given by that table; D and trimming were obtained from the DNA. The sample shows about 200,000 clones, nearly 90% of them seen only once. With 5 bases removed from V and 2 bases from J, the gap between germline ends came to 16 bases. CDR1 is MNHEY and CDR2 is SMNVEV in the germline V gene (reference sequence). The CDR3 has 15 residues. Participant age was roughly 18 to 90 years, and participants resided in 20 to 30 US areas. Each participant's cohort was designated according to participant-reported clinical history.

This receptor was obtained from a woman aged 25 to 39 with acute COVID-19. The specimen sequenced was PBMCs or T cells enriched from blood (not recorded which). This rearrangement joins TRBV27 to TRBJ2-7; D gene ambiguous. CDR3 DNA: TGTGCCAGCAGTAATAGGAGAGGAAGGCCCTACGAGCAGTACTTC. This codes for CASSNRRGRPYEQYF.